This T cell receptor beta chain was found in a study of cytomegalovirus exposure and HLA in healthy donors. Using immunoSEQ multiplex PCR, the repertoire was profiled, and TCRdb retains in-frame clones only, with some absent. Among fewer than 200,000 clones listed, approximately 86% were seen once. Study-wide results and caveats: In vitro assays verified that a few CMV-associated chains recognized CMV antigens specifically. Roughly 170 TCR beta chains were listed as cytomegalovirus-associated.

The germline gives CDR1 SNHLY, CDR2 FYNNEI. The CDR3 covers 16 residues. With 7 bases clipped from V and 1 base from J, the junction kept 12 bases outside the gene matches. Worth noting for this clone: What it binds is unknown.

Material for sequencing was PBMCs. This clonotype originated in a young woman in good health and CMV-seronegative. The chain couples TRBV2 to TRBJ1-2, with 7 bases identical to TRBD1. The CDR3 nucleotides read TGTGCCAGCACTAAGACAGGGAAACCTTTTAACTATGGCTACACCTTC. It yields the protein CASTKTGKPFNYGYTF.